This TCR beta chain was sequenced in a study of blood T cell repertoires in COVID-19 (dated by TCRdb to 2020 to 2022). Regarding the complete study: Samples from collaborators originated in the United States, Italy and Spain and spanned both the acute and convalescent phases of COVID-19. Samples came from the ongoing ImmuneRACE study (first 160 participants) plus 1,254 subjects from 6 global collaborators. The prospective study material was composed of cDNA or gDNA derived from T cells, B-cell-depleted T cells, or PBMCs. Subjects who had been exposed to COVID-19, were actively infected with it, or had recovered from it provided the deeply sampled blood TCRbeta repertoires that made up the dataset. The repertoires were released in a freely available public database meant as a resource for research on the immune response to SARS-CoV-2. A de-identified subject ID, COVID-19 status, age in years and sex were almost always included in the sample metadata. Where available, HLA class I and class II types were taken from metadata supplied by the sample provider and were not determined by assay-based typing.

Participants in the prospective study were aged about 18 to 89 years, lived in about two dozen United States geographic areas, and enrolled through a virtual design. In the prospective study, cohorts were assigned on the basis of participant-reported clinical history obtained from a screening survey and a study questionnaire. Each participant in the prospective study had whole blood, serum and a nasopharyngeal or oropharyngeal swab collected by mobile phlebotomists. Additional blood draws and questionnaires over an approximately 2-month period could optionally be provided by prospective study participants. Prospective study blood samples were shipped either frozen or at room temperature before DNA extraction. TCRbeta CDR3 regions were amplified from genomic DNA by means of the immunoSEQ Assay, a bias-controlled multiplex PCR. The source study handled its data this way. The number of nucleated cells in each sample was estimated by amplification of reference gene primers within the assay. To quantify the absolute abundance of each unique TCRbeta CDR3 rearrangement, sequence reads were collapsed and filtered. For each sample, productive Simpson clonality was calculated by taking the square root of Simpson's diversity index across productive rearrangements. The source is immuneACCESS, and TCRdb retained only in-frame sequences with V and J called. Part of the clones is not carried over; for the studies checked, unresolved V genes explain less than half of this, and the remainder is unexplained. That table supplies the V and J calls and clone size; D and trimming were determined from the DNA. Here the sample has 250,000 or so clones; around 90% occur a single time. The leading ten clones occupy 0.95% to 1.5% of the sample.

Note on this clone: Its cognate antigen has yet to be identified. No qualities accompany the bases; no much larger clone lies one base away.

Study-wide conclusions, independent of this receptor: The quantity of clinical and demographic metadata differed by source and by participant and was supplied without curation.

Sequenced input: PBMCs or T cells enriched from blood (not recorded which). This clonotype originated in a human donor in a cohort exposed to, infected with or recovered from COVID-19 (not recorded which). The donor label of this sample is uncertain.

The DNA is as follows: TGTGCCTGGTGGGGGGAATTCGGGACGGCAGAAGCGGGGACCCAGTACTTC. Its translation reads: CAWWGEFGTAEAGTQYF. The chain couples TRBV30 to TRBJ2-5, with a tentative D gene TRBD2 over 6 matching bases. A distance of 29 bases separates the germline ends of V and J, which lose 5 bases and 7 bases respectively. The germline V gene (reference sequence) yields GTSNPN for CDR1 and SVGIG for CDR2. The CDR3 measures 17 amino acids from cysteine to phenylalanine. This entry keeps only the CDR3 DNA: 51 bases, framed from base 1.